The source of this T cell receptor (beta chain) is a study of cytomegalovirus exposure and HLA in healthy donors. The PCR employed 60 Vbeta primers together with 13 Jbeta primers. Assay used: immunoSEQ multiplex PCR; TCRdb lists only in-frame clones, some missing. The sample has roughly 170,000 clones; around 82% are singletons. Germline CDR1 and CDR2: LGHNA and YNFKEQ. J lost 4 bases, V lost 2 bases, and 7 bases had no gene match. CDR3 length: 15 amino acids. The source material was PBMCs. The source of this sequence is a man aged 30 to 45 in good health and CMV-seronegative. The V and J genes are TRBV4-2 and TRBJ2-5; 7 nucleotides line up with TRBD1. CDR3 nucleotide sequence: TGTGCCAGCAGCCAATACACAGGGGCGGCAGAGACCCAGTACTTC. Its protein is CASSQYTGAAETQYF.